These 18 T cell receptor beta chains were all obtained from the same sample, sequenced in a study of monozygotic twins with inflammatory bowel disease. From its re-call of the 5' RACE reads, TCRdb lists each CDR3 protein once, without DNA. This sample contains roughly 300,000 distinct CDR3 sequences. The sequencing input was blood. Receptors were obtained from a human donor with ulcerative colitis or Crohn's disease, or a healthy co-twin of an affected twin (not recorded which).

This chain joins TRBV20-1 and TRBJ2-7; absent DNA, TCRdb's TRBD1 call cannot be checked. This CDR3 has 12 amino acids. Per germline, CDR1 DFQATT and CDR2 SNEGSKA (reference sequence). CDR3 protein: CSASSGGNEQYF.

This rearrangement joins TRBV5-1 to TRBJ2-1; as DNA is missing, the TRBD1 call by TCRdb cannot be tested. Germline V gives CDR1 SGHRS, CDR2 YFSETQ. The CDR3 spans 15 residues. CDR3 residues: CASRQTGVLGDEQFF.

The genes are TRBV20-1 and TRBJ1-5; checking the TCRdb D call of TRBD1 is not possible without DNA. The germline gives CDR1 DFQATT, CDR2 SNEGSKA (reference sequence). The CDR3 has 14 amino acids. The CDR3 loop is CSVTTALLDQPQHF.

The V gene is TRBV7-2, the J gene TRBJ2-4; TCRdb outputs TRBD1, but without DNA this stays unchecked. The CDR3 spans 17 residues. CDR1 is SGHTA, CDR2 FQGNSA, per germline. This chain's CDR3 is CASSLARGGLPKNIQYF.

The V call is TRBV28, the J call TRBJ2-7; TCRdb designates TRBD2, a call that cannot be tested without DNA. The germline V gene encodes CDR1 MDHEN and CDR2 SYDVKM. The CDR3 loop spans 16 amino acids. This CDR3 is CASSQGLAGDTYEQYF. The full variable domain, in which reference TRBV28 and TRBJ2-7 provide the parts outside the CDR3, is DVKVTQSSRYLVKRTGEKVFLECVQDMDHENMFWYRQDPGLGLRLIYFSYDVKMKEKGDIPEGYSVSREKKERFSLILESASTNQTSMYLCASSQGLAGDTYEQYFGPGTRLTVT.

This sequence joins TRBV7-3 and TRBJ2-7; TCRdb outputs TRBD2, but without DNA this stays unchecked. Germline assignment: CDR1 SGHTA and CDR2 FQGTGA. The CDR3 runs to 15 residues. CDR3 protein: CASSLMVGIGSEQYF.

This rearrangement joins TRBV3-1 to TRBJ1-2. The CDR3 consists of 17 residues. The germline V gene encodes CDR1 LGHDT and CDR2 YNNKEL (reference sequence). CDR3 sequence: CASSQDRQRGFNYGYTF.

V and J are TRBV4-2 and TRBJ1-2. Germline V gene sequence: CDR1 LGHNA, CDR2 YNFKEQ. The CDR3 runs 12 residues. CDR3 protein: CASSPDGYGYTF.

This rearrangement joins TRBV29-1 to TRBJ2-4. CDR3 size: 17 residues. Germline CDR1 and CDR2: SQVTM and ANQGSEA. The CDR3 sequence: CSVEERLTTVAKNIQYF.

V and J are TRBV7-7 and TRBJ2-3; without DNA, the TCRdb call of TRBD1 cannot be checked. Looked up from germline, CDR1 is SSHAT and CDR2 is FNYEAQ (reference sequence). The length of the CDR3 is 15 residues. CDR3 protein: CASSLSPEQGRPQYF.

The rearrangement links TRBV9 to TRBJ2-7; TCRdb reports TRBD1, a call that lacks DNA to check it against. Germline CDR1 is SGDLS and CDR2 is YYNGEE. The CDR3 is made up of 18 amino acids. The CDR3 protein is CASSVGPQGHGSNYEQYF.

This chain uses TRBV12-3 or TRBV12-4 with TRBJ1-5. This CDR3 is 13 amino acids long. This CDR3 reads CASSLSPYQPQHF.

The rearrangement uses TRBV5-1 and TRBJ2-7. This CDR3 contains 17 residues. Germline V gives CDR1 SGHRS, CDR2 YFSETQ. The CDR3 loop is CASSLDGLRDSSYEQYF.

The genes are TRBV7-9 and TRBJ2-1. CDR3 length equals 15 residues. Germline V CDR1 and CDR2: SEHNR, FQNEAQ (reference sequence). This chain's CDR3 is CASSLSGSNYNEQFF.

V usage is TRBV27 and J usage is TRBJ2-4; as DNA is missing, the TRBD2 call by TCRdb cannot be tested. Germline assignment: CDR1 MNHEY and CDR2 SMNVEV (reference sequence). This CDR3 is 16 amino acids long. CDR3 loop: CASSHRLAGGQVIQYF.

This chain joins TRBV5-1 and TRBJ1-6; the TCRdb call, TRBD1, lacks DNA for checking. The CDR3 spans 13 residues. Per the germline V gene, CDR1 is SGHRS and CDR2 is YFSETQ. This CDR3 reads CASSEGGSEFLHF.

The chain links TRBV7-9 to TRBJ1-1. The CDR3 is 17 residues long. The V gene's germline CDR1 is SEHNR and CDR2 FQNEAQ (reference sequence). The chain's CDR3 is CASSLVAGSLVNTEAFF.

The rearrangement uses TRBV6-2 or TRBV6-3 and TRBJ1-2; TCRdb's D call of TRBD1 is untestable without DNA. The CDR3 covers 15 residues. Per the germline V gene, CDR1 is MNHEY and CDR2 is SVGEGT. CDR3 protein: CASLRSGTEIYGYTF.